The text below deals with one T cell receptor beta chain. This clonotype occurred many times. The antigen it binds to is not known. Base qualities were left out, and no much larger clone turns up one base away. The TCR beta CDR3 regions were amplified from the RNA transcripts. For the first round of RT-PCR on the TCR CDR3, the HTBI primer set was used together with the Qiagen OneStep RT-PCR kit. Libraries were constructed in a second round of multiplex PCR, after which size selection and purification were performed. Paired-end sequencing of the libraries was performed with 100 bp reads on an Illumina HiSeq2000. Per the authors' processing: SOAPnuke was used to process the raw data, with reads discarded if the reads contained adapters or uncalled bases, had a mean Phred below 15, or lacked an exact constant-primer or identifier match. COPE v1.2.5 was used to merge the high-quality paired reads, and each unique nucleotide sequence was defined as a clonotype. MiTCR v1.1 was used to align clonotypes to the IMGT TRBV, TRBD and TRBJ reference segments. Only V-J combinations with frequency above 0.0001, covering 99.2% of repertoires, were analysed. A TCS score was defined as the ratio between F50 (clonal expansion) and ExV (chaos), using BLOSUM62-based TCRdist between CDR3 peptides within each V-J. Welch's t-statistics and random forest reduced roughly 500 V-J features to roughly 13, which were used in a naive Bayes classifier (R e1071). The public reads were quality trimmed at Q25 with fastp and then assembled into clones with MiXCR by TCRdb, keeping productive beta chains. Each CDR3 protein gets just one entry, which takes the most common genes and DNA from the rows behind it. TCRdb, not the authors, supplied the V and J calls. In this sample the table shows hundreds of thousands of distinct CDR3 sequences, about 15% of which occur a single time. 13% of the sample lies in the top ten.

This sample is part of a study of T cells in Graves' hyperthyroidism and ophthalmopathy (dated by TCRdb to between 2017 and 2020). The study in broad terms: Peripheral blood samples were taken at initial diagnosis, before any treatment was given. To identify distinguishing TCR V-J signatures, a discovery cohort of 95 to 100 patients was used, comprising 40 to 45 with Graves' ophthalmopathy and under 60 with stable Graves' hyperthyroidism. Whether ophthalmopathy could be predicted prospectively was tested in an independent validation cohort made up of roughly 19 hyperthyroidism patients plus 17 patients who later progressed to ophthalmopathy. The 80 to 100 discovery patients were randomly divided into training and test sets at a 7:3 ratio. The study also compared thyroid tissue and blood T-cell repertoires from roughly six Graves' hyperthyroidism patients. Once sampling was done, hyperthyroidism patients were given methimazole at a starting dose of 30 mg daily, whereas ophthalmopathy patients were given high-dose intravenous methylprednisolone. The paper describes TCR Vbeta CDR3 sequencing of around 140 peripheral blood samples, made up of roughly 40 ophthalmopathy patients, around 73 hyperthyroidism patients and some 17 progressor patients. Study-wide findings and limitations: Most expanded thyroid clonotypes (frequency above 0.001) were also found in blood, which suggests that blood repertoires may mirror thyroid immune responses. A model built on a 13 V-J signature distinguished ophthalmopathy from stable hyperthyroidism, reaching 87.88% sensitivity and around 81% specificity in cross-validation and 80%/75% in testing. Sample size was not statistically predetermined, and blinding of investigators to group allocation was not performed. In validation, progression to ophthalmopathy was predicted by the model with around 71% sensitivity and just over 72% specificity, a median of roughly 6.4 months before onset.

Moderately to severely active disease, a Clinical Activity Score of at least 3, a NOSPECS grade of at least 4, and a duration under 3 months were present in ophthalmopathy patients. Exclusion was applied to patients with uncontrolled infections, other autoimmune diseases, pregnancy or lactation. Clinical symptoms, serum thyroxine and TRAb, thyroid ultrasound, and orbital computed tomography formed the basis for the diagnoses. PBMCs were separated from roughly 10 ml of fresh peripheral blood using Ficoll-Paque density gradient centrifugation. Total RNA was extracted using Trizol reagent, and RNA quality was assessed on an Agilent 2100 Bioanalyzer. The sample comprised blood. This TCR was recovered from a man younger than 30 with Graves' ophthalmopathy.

The DNA is as follows: TGCAGTGCTAGACTAGCGGGGCGATACTACGAGCAGTACTTC. Its product reads: CSARLAGRYYEQYF. The sequence joins TRBV20-1 to TRBJ2-7; 9 nucleotides in the junction match TRBD2. The CDR3 covers 14 residues, taking in both the cysteine and the phenylalanine. Solely the CDR3 DNA is kept, with 42 bases framed from the first base. The CDR1 and CDR2 encoded by the germline V gene (reference sequence) are DFQATT and SNEGSKA. Ends trimmed: V by 2 bases, J by 3 bases; bases unmatched to a gene: 5.